This record covers a single T cell receptor (beta chain). Its antigen is as yet unknown. Authors' processing steps: A classifier for distant metastasis in papillary thyroid cancer was constructed using CDR3 differences observed across clinicopathological groups. From the PCR reads, TCRdb re-called clones with MiXCR. It is TCRdb's table, rather than the study itself, that gives the V and J calls and clone size. Among almost 15,000 clones listed, over 25% were seen once. Each patient came to thyroid surgery without any prior treatment (of any kind). The sample comes from a study of metastatic and nonmetastatic thyroid tumors. The wider study: Malignant thyroid and benign thyroid patients provided blood and tumor or nodule tissue whose repertoires were compared.

General study findings and limits: Significantly higher TCR beta diversity was reportedly seen in malignant thyroid tumors than benign nodules, in blood and tumor.

The CDR3 sequence is 16 residues long. Trimming shortened V by 0 bases and J by 1 base, and 12 bases separated the two germline ends. Germline CDR1 and CDR2: SGHRS and YFSETQ. The genes are TRBV5-1 and TRBJ2-3; no clear D gene. The sequence was obtained from a male donor with papillary thyroid cancer or a benign thyroid nodule (not recorded which). Some clones in this sample may be carry-over from other donors' samples. The sample consisted of tumor tissue. CDR3 DNA: TGCGCCAGCAGCTTGGAACAGCTCGCTCGCACAGATACGCAGTATTTT. Translated, it gives CASSLEQLARTDTQYF.